This T cell receptor beta chain is from a study of cytomegalovirus exposure and HLA in healthy donors. The PCR ran on 60 Vbeta and 13 Jbeta primers. Clones were read by immunoSEQ multiplex PCR, and TCRdb kept only the in-frame ones, dropping some. The sample carries roughly 160,000 clones, around 85% recorded once. To note about this clone: Its target is not known.

Study-wide results and limits: The availability of immune exposure information extended only to CMV serostatus.

There are 15 residues in the CDR3. J lost 5 bases, V lost 2 bases, and 8 bases had no gene match. Germline V gene sequence: CDR1 SEHNR, CDR2 FQNEAQ (reference sequence). Sequencing was done on a sample of PBMCs. This TCR was sampled from a boy younger than 10 in good health and CMV-seronegative. The chain carries TRBV7-9 and TRBJ2-5; TRBD1 matches at 7 bases. In DNA form, the CDR3 reads TGTGCCAGCAGCTTAAGTCCGACAGGGCAGGAGACCCAGTACTTC. It translates to CASSLSPTGQETQYF.